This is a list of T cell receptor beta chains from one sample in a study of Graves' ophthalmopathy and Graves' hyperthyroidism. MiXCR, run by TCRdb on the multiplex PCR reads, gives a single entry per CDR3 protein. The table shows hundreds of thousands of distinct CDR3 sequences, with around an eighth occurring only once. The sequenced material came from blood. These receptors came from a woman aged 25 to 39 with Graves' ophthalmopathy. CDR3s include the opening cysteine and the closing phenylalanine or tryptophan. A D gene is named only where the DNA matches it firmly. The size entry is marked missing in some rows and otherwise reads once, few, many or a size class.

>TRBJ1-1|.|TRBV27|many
CASSWGVGNTEAFF
TGTGCCAGCAGCTGGGGGGTGGGTAACACTGAAGCTTTCTTT
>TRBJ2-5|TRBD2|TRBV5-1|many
CASRTSGHPGGQETQYF
TGCGCCAGCAGGACTAGCGGGCACCCGGGGGGCCAAGAGACCCAGTACTTC
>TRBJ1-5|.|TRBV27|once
CASSSRLNSNQPQHF
TGTGCCAGCAGCAGCAGGCTGAATAGCAATCAGCCCCAGCATTTT
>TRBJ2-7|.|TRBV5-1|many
CASSLPGVGYEQYF
TGCGCCAGCAGCTTGCCAGGGGTGGGCTACGAGCAGTACTTC
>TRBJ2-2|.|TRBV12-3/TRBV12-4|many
CASRSDLTGELFF
TGTGCCAGCAGATCGGACCTCACCGGGGAGCTGTTTTTT
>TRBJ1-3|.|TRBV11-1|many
CASSTRQLVSSGNTIYF
TGTGCCAGCAGCACAAGACAGCTAGTGTCCTCTGGAAACACCATATATTTT
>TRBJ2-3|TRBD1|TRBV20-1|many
CSARDRGGDTQYF
TGCAGTGCTAGAGATCGAGGGGGCGATACGCAGTATTTT
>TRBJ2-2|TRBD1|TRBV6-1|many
CASSPRTGSNTGELFF
TGTGCCAGCAGCCCTAGGACAGGATCGAACACCGGGGAGCTGTTTTTT
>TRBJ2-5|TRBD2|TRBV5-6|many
CASSWTSGNQETQYF
TGTGCCAGCAGCTGGACTAGCGGAAACCAAGAGACCCAGTACTTC
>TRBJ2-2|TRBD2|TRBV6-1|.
CASSELAGGGTGELFF
TGTGCCAGCAGTGAACTGGCGGGAGGGGGCACCGGGGAGCTGTTTTTT
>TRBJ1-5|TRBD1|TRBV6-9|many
CASTREQGAGGNQPQHF
TGTGCCAGCACCCGAGAACAGGGGGCGGGTGGCAATCAGCCCCAGCATTTT
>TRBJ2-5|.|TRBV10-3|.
CAISEGGGGETQYF
TGTGCCATCAGTGAAGGTGGGGGCGGAGAGACCCAGTACTTC
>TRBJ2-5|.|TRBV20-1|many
CSAGPTQETQYF
TGCAGTGCCGGACCCACCCAAGAGACCCAGTACTTC
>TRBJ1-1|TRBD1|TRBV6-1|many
CASTPRDRTNTEAFF
TGTGCCAGCACCCCCCGGGACAGGACGAACACTGAAGCTTTCTTT
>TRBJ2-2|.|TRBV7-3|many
CASSLNFPGTTGELFF
TGTGCCAGCAGCTTAAACTTCCCGGGGACCACCGGGGAGCTGTTTTTT
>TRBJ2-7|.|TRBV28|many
CASRSGGPASYEQYF
TGTGCCAGCAGGTCCGGTGGACCTGCCTCCTACGAGCAGTACTTC
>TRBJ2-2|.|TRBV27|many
CASRLGGTGELFF
TGTGCCAGCAGGCTAGGGGGCACCGGGGAGCTGTTTTTT
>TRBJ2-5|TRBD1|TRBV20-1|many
CSAGDRGLGETQYF
TGCAGTGCCGGGGACAGGGGGCTTGGGGAGACCCAGTACTTC
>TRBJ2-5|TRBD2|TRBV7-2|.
CASSRRGLAALSQYF
TGTGCCAGCAGCCGAAGGGGACTAGCGGCCTTGTCCCAGTACTTC
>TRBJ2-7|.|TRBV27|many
CASRIAPGTYEQYF
TGTGCCAGCAGAATAGCGCCCGGGACCTACGAGCAGTACTTC
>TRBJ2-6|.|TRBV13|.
CASSLYLGANVLTF
TGTGCCAGCAGCCTTTATCTTGGGGCCAACGTCCTGACTTTC
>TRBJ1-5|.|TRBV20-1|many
CSASSRAVQPQHF
TGCAGTGCTAGCAGCAGGGCTGTTCAGCCCCAGCATTTT
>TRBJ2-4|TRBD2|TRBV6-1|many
CASNRGEAKNIQYF
TGTGCCAGCAATCGGGGGGAGGCCAAAAACATTCAGTACTTC
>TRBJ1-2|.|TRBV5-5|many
CASSTGTDNYGYTF
TGTGCCAGCAGCACCGGGACGGATAACTATGGCTACACCTTC
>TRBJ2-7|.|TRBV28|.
CASSLTAPTYEQYF
TGTGCCAGCAGTTTGACAGCTCCCACCTACGAGCAGTACTTC
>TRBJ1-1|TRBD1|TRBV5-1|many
CASSTGQGAIAFF
TGCGCCAGCAGCACCGGACAGGGGGCTATAGCTTTCTTT
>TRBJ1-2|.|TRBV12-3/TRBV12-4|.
CASSLQGRGGYTF
TGTGCCAGCAGTTTACAGGGAAGAGGTGGCTACACCTTC
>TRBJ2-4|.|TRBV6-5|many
CASSYGRGLGAKNIKYF
TGTGCCAGCAGTTACGGTCGGGGCCTGGGGGCCAAAAACATTAAGTACTTC
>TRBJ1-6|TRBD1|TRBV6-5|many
CASSYDWTGSTSPLHF
TGTGCCAGCAGTTACGATTGGACAGGGAGTACTTCACCCCTCCACTTT
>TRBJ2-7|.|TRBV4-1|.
CASSQDYLGEQYF
TGCGCCAGCAGCCAAGATTACTTGGGCGAGCAGTACTTC
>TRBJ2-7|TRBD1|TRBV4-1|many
CASSQEGQGYEQYF
TGTGCCAGCAGCCAAGAAGGACAGGGCTACGAGCAGTACTTC
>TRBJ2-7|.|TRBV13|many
CASSLYLSYEQYF
TGTGCCAGCAGCTTATATCTGTCCTACGAGCAGTACTTC
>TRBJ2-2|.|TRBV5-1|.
CASLERTGELFF
TGCGCCAGCTTAGAGAGGACCGGGGAGCTGTTTTTT
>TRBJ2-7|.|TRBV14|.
CASSQDSDAWAYEQYF
TGTGCCAGCAGCCAAGATTCGGACGCTTGGGCCTACGAGCAGTACTTC
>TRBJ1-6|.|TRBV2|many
CASRGGAGYNSPLHF
TGTGCCAGCAGAGGGGGTGCAGGGTATAATTCACCCCTCCACTTT
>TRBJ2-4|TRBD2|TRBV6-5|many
CASSSGTSSFAKNIQYF
TGTGCCAGCAGTTCCGGGACTAGCTCATTCGCCAAAAACATTCAGTACTTC
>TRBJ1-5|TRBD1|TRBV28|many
CASGNRGSNQPQHF
TGTGCCAGCGGGAACAGGGGAAGCAATCAGCCCCAGCATTTT
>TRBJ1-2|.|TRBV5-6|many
CASRKDQGGYTF
TGTGCCAGCAGAAAAGACCAGGGTGGCTACACTTTC
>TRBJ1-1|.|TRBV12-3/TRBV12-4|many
CASSLEGADDEAFF
TGTGCCAGCAGTTTAGAAGGGGCAGACGATGAAGCTTTCTTT
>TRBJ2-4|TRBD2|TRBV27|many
CASSLSLAGGPGIQYF
TGTGCCAGCAGTTTATCCTTAGCGGGAGGTCCAGGCATTCAGTACTTC
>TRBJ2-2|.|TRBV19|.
CASRRGTRDTGELFF
TGTGCCAGTAGACGGGGGACCCGGGACACCGGGGAGCTGTTTTTT
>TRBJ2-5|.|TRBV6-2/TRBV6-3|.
CASSWTTGEITKTQYF
TGTGCCAGCAGTTGGACTACAGGGGAGATTACGAAGACCCAGTACTTC
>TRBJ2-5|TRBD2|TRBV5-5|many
CASSFLAAQETQYF
TGTGCCAGCAGCTTTCTAGCGGCCCAAGAGACCCAGTACTTC
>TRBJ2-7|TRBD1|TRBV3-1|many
CASSQRTGQGPYEQYF
TGTGCCAGCAGCCAAAGGACGGGACAGGGTCCCTACGAGCAGTACTTC
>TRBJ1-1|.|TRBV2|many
CASSQGIGYTEAFF
TGTGCCAGCAGTCAGGGGATCGGGTACACTGAAGCTTTCTTT
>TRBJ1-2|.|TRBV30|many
CAWTTDRHYGYTF
TGTGCCTGGACAACGGACCGACACTATGGCTACACCTTC
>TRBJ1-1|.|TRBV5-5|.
CASSLEEPEAFF
TGTGCCAGCAGCTTGGAAGAACCCGAAGCTTTCTTT
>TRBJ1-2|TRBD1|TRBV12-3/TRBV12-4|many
CASSLHRAGGNYGYTF
TGTGCCAGCAGCCTCCACAGGGCAGGGGGGAACTATGGCTACACCTTC
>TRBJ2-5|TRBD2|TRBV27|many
CASSLARLAGGQETQYF
TGTGCCAGCAGTCTCGCCCGACTAGCGGGAGGGCAAGAGACCCAGTACTTC
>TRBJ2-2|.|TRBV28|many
CASSLLGGNTGELFF
TGTGCCAGCAGTCTGCTAGGTGGGAACACCGGGGAGCTGTTTTTT
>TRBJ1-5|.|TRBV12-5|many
CASGLPGDQPQHF
TGTGCTAGTGGTTTACCAGGGGATCAGCCCCAGCATTTT
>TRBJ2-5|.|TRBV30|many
CAWKLRIPSHQETQYF
TGTGCCTGGAAGTTAAGGATACCCTCGCACCAAGAGACCCAGTACTTC